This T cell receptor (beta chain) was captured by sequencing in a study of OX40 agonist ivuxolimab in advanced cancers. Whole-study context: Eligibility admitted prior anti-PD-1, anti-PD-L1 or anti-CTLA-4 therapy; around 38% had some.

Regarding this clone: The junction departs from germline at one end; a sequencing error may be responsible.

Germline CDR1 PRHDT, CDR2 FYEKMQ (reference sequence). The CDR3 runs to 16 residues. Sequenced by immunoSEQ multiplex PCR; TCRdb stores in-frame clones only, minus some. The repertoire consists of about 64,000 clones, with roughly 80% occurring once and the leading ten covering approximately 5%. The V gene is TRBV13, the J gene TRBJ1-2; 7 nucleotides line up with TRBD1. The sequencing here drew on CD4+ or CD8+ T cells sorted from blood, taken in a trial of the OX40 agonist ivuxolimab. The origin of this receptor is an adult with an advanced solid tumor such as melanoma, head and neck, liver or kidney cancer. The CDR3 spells CASSVGTDLWNYGYTF. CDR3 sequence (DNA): TGTGCCAGCAGCGTAGGGACAGACTTATGGAACTATGGCTACACCTTC.